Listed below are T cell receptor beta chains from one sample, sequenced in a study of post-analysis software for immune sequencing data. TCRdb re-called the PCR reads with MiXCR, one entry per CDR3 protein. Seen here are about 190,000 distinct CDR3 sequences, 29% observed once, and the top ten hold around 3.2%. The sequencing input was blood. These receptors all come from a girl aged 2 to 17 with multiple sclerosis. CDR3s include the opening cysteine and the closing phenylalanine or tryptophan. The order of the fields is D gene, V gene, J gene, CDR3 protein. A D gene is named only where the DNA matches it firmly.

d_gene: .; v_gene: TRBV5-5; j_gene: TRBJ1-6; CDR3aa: CASSFPRYNSPLHF
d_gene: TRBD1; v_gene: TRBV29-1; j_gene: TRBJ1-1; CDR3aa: CSGDRGRLTEAFF
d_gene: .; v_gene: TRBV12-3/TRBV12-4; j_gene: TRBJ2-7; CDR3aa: CASSSIVGSGTASYEQYF
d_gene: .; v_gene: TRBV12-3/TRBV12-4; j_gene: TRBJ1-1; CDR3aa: CASSFRAPDNTEAFF
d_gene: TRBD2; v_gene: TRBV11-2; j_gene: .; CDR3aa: CASSLDRGREGIQYF
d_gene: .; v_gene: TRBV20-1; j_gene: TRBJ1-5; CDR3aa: CSARQGPVSNQPQHF
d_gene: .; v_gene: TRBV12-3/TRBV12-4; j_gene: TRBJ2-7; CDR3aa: CASRPGTASYEQYF
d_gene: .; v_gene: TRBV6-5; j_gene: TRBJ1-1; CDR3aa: CASRRGWAANTEAFF
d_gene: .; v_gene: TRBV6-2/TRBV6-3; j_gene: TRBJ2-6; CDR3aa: CASSYGGGGPVRNVLTF
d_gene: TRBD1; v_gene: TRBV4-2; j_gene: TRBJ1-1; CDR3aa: CASSQVPQGAPVVEAFF
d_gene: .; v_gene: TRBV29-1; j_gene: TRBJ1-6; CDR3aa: CSVGADRNSPLHF